This T cell receptor (beta chain) was recorded in a study of blood T cells in healthy people across ages. Study-level findings and limits: Among T cells, TCR beta diversity per million cells dropped roughly linearly as age rose.

A second PCR of roughly 7 to 11 cycles used a sample-barcoded 5' primer and a J-beta primer mix. TCRdb processed the 5' RACE reads anew with MiXCR; each CDR3 protein has one entry. The table shows around 800,000 distinct CDR3 sequences, with under 80% occurring only once. This clonotype was detected a few times. Antigen: not known. The CDR3 is 18 residues long. The germline gives CDR1 MGHRA, CDR2 YSYEKL. Trimming cost V 0 bases and J 4 bases; bases outside gene matches: 12. This chain joins TRBV4-1 and TRBJ2-5; 9 bases map to TRBD2. The material sequenced was blood. This receptor was taken from a man aged 30 to 39 in good health. The CDR3 bases are TGCGCCAGCAGCCAAGATTGGAGGGCTAGCGGGGTTCCAGAGACCCAGTACTTC. Protein sequence: CASSQDWRASGVPETQYF.